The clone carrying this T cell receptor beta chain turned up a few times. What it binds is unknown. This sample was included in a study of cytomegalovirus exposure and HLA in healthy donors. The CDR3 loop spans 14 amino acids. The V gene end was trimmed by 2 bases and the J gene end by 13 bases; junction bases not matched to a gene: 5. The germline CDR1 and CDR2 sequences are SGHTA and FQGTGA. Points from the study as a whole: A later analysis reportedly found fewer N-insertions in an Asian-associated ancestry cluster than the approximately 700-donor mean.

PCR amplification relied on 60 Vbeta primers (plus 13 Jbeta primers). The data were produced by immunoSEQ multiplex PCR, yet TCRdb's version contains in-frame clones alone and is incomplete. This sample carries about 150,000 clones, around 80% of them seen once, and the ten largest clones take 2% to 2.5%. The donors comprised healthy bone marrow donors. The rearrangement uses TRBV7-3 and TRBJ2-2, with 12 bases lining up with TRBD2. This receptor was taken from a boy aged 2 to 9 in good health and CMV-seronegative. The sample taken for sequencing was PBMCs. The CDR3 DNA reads TGTGCCAGCAGCTTACGTCTAGCGGGGGGGTCGCTGTTTTTT. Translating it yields CASSLRLAGGSLFF.